Listed here are 27 T cell receptor beta chains from one sample, sequenced in a study of T cells after yellow fever vaccination. TCRdb independently ran MiXCR on the 5' RACE reads; one entry per CDR3 protein. The sample records about 69,000 distinct CDR3 sequences, approximately 5.9% being singletons. Sequencing was performed on CD4+ T cells sorted from PBMCs, taken less than 16 days after the first yellow fever vaccination. These receptors came from a man younger than 30 who received the YFV17D yellow fever vaccine.

This clonotype was recorded at least ten times. The chain uses TRBV6-5 and TRBJ2-5, with TRBD1 matching 10 bases. Trimming cost V 2 bases and J 0 bases; bases outside gene matches: 3. The CDR3 contains 16 residues. Germline V lookup: CDR1 MNHEY, CDR2 SVGAGI. The CDR3 protein is CASSYLDRGHQETQYF. The DNA of the CDR3 is TGTGCCAGCAGTTACCTAGACAGGGGGCACCAAGAGACCCAGTACTTC.

CDR3 residues: CAISAPLLGSTEAFF. The CDR3 DNA is TGTGCCATCAGTGCCCCACTCCTCGGGAGCACTGAAGCTTTCTTT. V is TRBV10-3 and J is TRBJ1-1; D is unresolved. This CDR3 comprises 15 residues. CDR1 and CDR2 (germline): ENHRY, SYGVKD. V dropped 4 bases and J dropped 4 bases, with 16 bases sitting between them.

The V gene is TRBV25-1, the J gene TRBJ1-1; no clear D. The V end was cut by 8 bases, the J end by 0 bases, with 4 bases between. The CDR3 is 11 amino acids. The germline CDR1 and CDR2 sequences are MGHDK and SYGVNS. Here the CDR3 DNA reads TGTGCCAGCGGGGTGAACACTGAAGCTTTCTTT. Its translation is CASGVNTEAFF.

This clonotype occurred many times. The rearrangement links TRBV6-5 to TRBJ2-1; D unclear. The CDR3 consists of 15 residues. V gave up 2 bases and J gave up 0 bases, with 8 bases separating them. Germline V gene sequence: CDR1 MNHEY, CDR2 SVGAGI. The CDR3 nucleotides are TGTGCCAGCAGTTACGGTTCAAGCTCCTACAATGAGCAGTTCTTC. Translation: CASSYGSSSYNEQFF.

The table lists this clonotype with many counts. The chain recombines TRBV7-3 with TRBJ2-1; a possible D gene is TRBD2 (6 bases). This CDR3 has 16 residues. Per germline, CDR1 SGHTA and CDR2 FQGTGA. The V and J ends lost 5 bases and 3 bases respectively, with 17 bases between them. CDR3 region: CASSPYRTTLYNEQFF. CDR3 nucleotides: TGTGCCAGCAGCCCTTATCGGACTACCCTCTACAATGAGCAGTTCTTC.

This clonotype appeared once. With a much larger clone just one base away, this may be a read error. The chain couples TRBV6-1 to TRBJ2-5, with D possibly called TRBD1 or TRBD2 (6 bases each). The CDR3 length is 14 residues. The V and J ends lost 5 bases and 9 bases respectively, with 19 bases between them. The germline V gene encodes CDR1 MNHNS and CDR2 SASEGT. The CDR3 coding sequence is TGTGCCAGCAGTCAGGCACAGGGAAGGGGGGCCCAGTACTTC. This translates into CASSQAQGRGAQYF.

This clonotype was recorded at least ten times. The V and J genes are TRBV7-9 and TRBJ1-4; 7 nucleotides agree with TRBD1. Germline values: CDR1 SEHNR, CDR2 FQNEAQ (reference sequence). There are 13 residues in the CDR3. CDR3 bases: TGTGCAACCTCAGGGGGTACTAATGAAAAACTGTTTTTT. Its protein is CATSGGTNEKLFF.

This clonotype was detected many times. The rearrangement uses TRBV5-1 and TRBJ2-2; D unresolved. Germline CDR1 is SGHRS and CDR2 is YFSETQ. Trimming pared 5 bases from V and 5 bases from J, leaving 7 bases between. The CDR3 has 12 amino acids. CDR3 loop: CASRATTGELFF. The CDR3 DNA reads TGCGCCAGCAGGGCCACTACCGGGGAGCTGTTTTTT. The whole variable domain, filled in from reference TRBV5-1 and TRBJ2-2, reads KAGVTQTPRYLIKTRGQQVTLSCSPISGHRSVSWYQQTPGQGLQFLFEYFSETQRNKGNFPGRFSGRQFSNSRSEMNVSTLELGDSALYLCASRATTGELFFGEGSRLTVL.

This clonotype was observed at least ten times. The chain is built from TRBV20-1 and TRBJ1-2, with 11 bases fitting TRBD1. Germline V lookup: CDR1 DFQATT, CDR2 SNEGSKA (reference sequence). Trimming at V came to 6 bases and at J to 8 bases, leaving 2 bases not matched to a gene. The CDR3 runs 11 residues. The CDR3: CSAWDRGGYTF. The CDR3 coding sequence is TGCAGTGCCTGGGACAGGGGGGGCTACACCTTC.

This clonotype was observed a handful of times. The chain links TRBV12-3 or TRBV12-4 to TRBJ1-4; no firm D call. V lost 7 bases and J lost 5, with 11 bases in between. CDR3 length: 13 amino acids. The chain's CDR3 is CASNAQRNEKLFF. CDR3 coding DNA: TGTGCCAGCAATGCACAGCGAAATGAAAAACTGTTTTTT.

This clonotype has at least ten counts. The chain employs TRBV11-2 and TRBJ2-5; D is possibly TRBD1 (5 bases). V lost 5 bases, J lost 7 bases, and 20 bases lay in between. This CDR3 is 15 amino acids long. The germline CDR1 and CDR2 sequences are SGHAT and FQNNGV. The DNA for the CDR3 is TGTGCCAGCAGCGAACGCCTGCTAGGGGATGGGACCCAGTACTTC. It encodes CASSERLLGDGTQYF. The full variable domain, completed using reference TRBV11-2 and TRBJ2-5, is EAGVAQSPRYKIIEKRQSVAFWCNPISGHATLYWYQQILGQGPKLLIQFQNNGVVDDSQLPKDRFSAERLKGVDSTLKIQPAKLEDSAVYLCASSERLLGDGTQYFGPGTRLLVL.

There are many counts of this clonotype. J is TRBJ1-2 and V is TRBV30; D is unresolved. Trimming removed 0 bases from V and 1 base from J, with 6 bases in between. Germline V gives CDR1 GTSNPN, CDR2 SVGIG (reference sequence). The CDR3 extends over 13 amino acids. In DNA form, the CDR3 reads TGTGCCTGGAGTGTTCAGTTTAACTATGGCTACACCTTC. Protein product: CAWSVQFNYGYTF.

This clonotype was found many times. This chain links TRBV20-1 with TRBJ2-5; TRBD2 matches at 8 bases. V lost 4 bases and J lost 1; bases outside the gene matches: 5. CDR3 length: 14 residues. Germline CDR1 DFQATT, CDR2 SNEGSKA (reference sequence). CDR3 nucleotides: TGCAGTGCTAATCCAGGACTAGCCCAAGAGACCCAGTACTTC. Translation gives CSANPGLAQETQYF.

The table lists this clonotype with many counts. DNA for the CDR3: TGCGCCAGCAGCTTCTTACAGGGAAGCTCCTACAATGAGCAGTTCTTC. It codes for CASSFLQGSSYNEQFF. V and J are TRBV5-1 and TRBJ2-1; weak D call: TRBD1 (6 bases). The V end lost 2 bases, the J end lost 0 bases, and 12 bases lay between the germline ends. The CDR3 is 16 residues long. Germline V CDR1 and CDR2: SGHRS, YFSETQ.

Many counts were recorded for this clonotype. This chain connects TRBV5-1 to TRBJ1-2; TRBD1 agrees at 7 bases. The CDR3 runs 13 residues. The germline V gene encodes CDR1 SGHRS and CDR2 YFSETQ. After removal of 6 bases from V and 5 bases from J, the junction contained 7 bases not matched to a gene. Here the CDR3 DNA reads TGCGCCAGCACCCCGGGACAGCCATATGGCTACACCTTC. It encodes CASTPGQPYGYTF. Full variable domain (missing parts from reference TRBV5-1 and TRBJ1-2): KAGVTQTPRYLIKTRGQQVTLSCSPISGHRSVSWYQQTPGQGLQFLFEYFSETQRNKGNFPGRFSGRQFSNSRSEMNVSTLELGDSALYLCASTPGQPYGYTFGSGTRLTVV.

This clonotype was counted many times. The V and J genes are TRBV9 and TRBJ1-6; 7 nucleotides line up with TRBD1. Germline V lookup: CDR1 SGDLS, CDR2 YYNGEE. Unmatched junction bases numbered 9, after V lost 3 bases and J lost 9 bases. The CDR3 is made up of 15 amino acids. This CDR3 is CASSASGGKGSPLHF. CDR3 nucleotides: TGTGCCAGCAGCGCGTCAGGGGGAAAAGGTTCACCCCTCCACTTT. Together with reference TRBV9 and TRBJ1-6, the CDR3 gives the full variable domain: DSGVTQTPKHLITATGQRVTLRCSPRSGDLSVYWYQQSLDQGLQFLIQYYNGEERAKGNILERFSAQQFPDLHSELNLSSLELGDSALYFCASSASGGKGSPLHFGNGTRLTVT.

This clonotype was seen at least ten times. The CDR3 sequence is CSAREAGIGTDTQYF. DNA of the CDR3: TGCAGTGCTAGAGAAGCGGGGATCGGCACAGATACGCAGTATTTT. The rearrangement links TRBV20-1 to TRBJ2-3, with 7 positions matching TRBD2. The length of the CDR3 is 15 residues. The germline CDR1 and CDR2 sequences are DFQATT and SNEGSKA (reference sequence). V trimming: 0 bases; J trimming: 1 base; junction bases outside the gene matches: 4.

Many counts were recorded for this clonotype. The CDR3 loop reads CASSPVAINQPQHF. The DNA of the CDR3 is TGTGCCAGCTCACCGGTCGCGATTAATCAGCCCCAGCATTTT. V and J are TRBV18 and TRBJ1-5; D remains ambiguous. This CDR3 has 14 residues. Per the germline V gene, CDR1 is KGHSH and CDR2 is LQKENI. V was shortened by 3 bases and J by 4 bases, with 10 bases between the two germline ends. Looking up the rest from reference TRBV18 and TRBJ1-5 gives the full variable domain: NAGVMQNPRHLVRRRGQEARLRCSPMKGHSHVYWYRQLPEEGLKFMVYLQKENIIDESGMPKERFSAEFPKEGPSILRIQQVVRGDSAAYFCASSPVAINQPQHFGDGTRLSIL.

This clonotype occurred many times. This chain links TRBV20-1 with TRBJ1-4; no clear D gene. V gave up 6 bases and J gave up 4 bases, with 9 bases separating them. The CDR3 loop spans 12 amino acids. Germline values: CDR1 DFQATT, CDR2 SNEGSKA (reference sequence). This CDR3 is CSARLGNEKLFF. The CDR3 DNA reads TGCAGTGCCCGACTGGGTAATGAAAAACTGTTTTTT.

This clonotype has ten or more counts. The V and J genes are TRBV10-2 and TRBJ2-7; TRBD1 matches 10 bases. This CDR3 is 14 amino acids long. Germline V gives CDR1 WSHSY, CDR2 SAAADI. With V trimmed by 6 bases and J by 2 bases, 4 bases remained unmatched. CDR3 region: CASRSGQGTYEQYF. Here the CDR3 DNA reads TGCGCCAGCAGATCGGGACAGGGGACCTACGAGCAGTACTTC.

This clonotype was seen ten or more times. The V and J genes are TRBV20-1 and TRBJ2-6, with 8 bases identical to TRBD1. Germline lookup yields CDR1 DFQATT and CDR2 SNEGSKA (reference sequence). This CDR3 has 15 residues. Trimming cost V 6 bases and J 0 bases; bases outside gene matches: 4. As DNA, the CDR3 is TGCAGTGCAAAAACAGGGGGCTCTGGGGCCAACGTCCTGACTTTC. Its translation is CSAKTGGSGANVLTF.

Comment on this clonotype: A read error is possible here, since a much larger clone lies one base away. The chain couples TRBV14 to TRBJ2-1, with a possible D match to TRBD2 (6 bases). This CDR3 is 15 amino acids long. Germline V CDR1 and CDR2: SGHDN, FVKESK. CDR3 residues: CAGSQVEGSYNEQFF. CDR3 DNA: TGTGCCGGCAGCCAAGTGGAGGGCTCCTACAATGAGCAGTTCTTC.

This clonotype was observed at least ten times. The chain joins TRBV5-1 to TRBJ1-1; no firm D call. V lost 2 bases, J lost 1 base, and 12 bases lay in between. CDR3 size: 15 residues. Germline loops: CDR1 SGHRS, CDR2 YFSETQ. The CDR3 DNA follows: TGCGCCAGCAGCTTACTAGGGCCTGGGAACACTGAAGCTTTCTTT. This codes for CASSLLGPGNTEAFF.

This clonotype has a count of ten or more. The chain joins TRBV7-2 to TRBJ1-5, with D unresolved. The CDR3 spans 13 residues. V was clipped by 1 base and J by 3 bases, with 4 bases between them. Germline lookup yields CDR1 SGHTA and CDR2 FQGNSA. DNA of the CDR3: TGTGCCAGCAGCTTAGGGTACAATCAGCCCCAGCATTTT. Residues: CASSLGYNQPQHF.

This clonotype showed up many times. V gene TRBV20-1 combines with J gene TRBJ2-1, with D possibly matching TRBD2 (6 bases). The V gene's germline CDR1 is DFQATT and CDR2 SNEGSKA (reference sequence). The V and J ends lost 2 bases and 8 bases respectively, with 22 bases between them. The CDR3 has 16 amino acids. The CDR3 nucleotides read TGCAGTGCTAGATCGTTCGTCGGGAGTAGGATAGATGAGCAGTTCTTC. Encoded protein: CSARSFVGSRIDEQFF.

This clonotype was observed at least ten times. This chain connects TRBV5-1 to TRBJ1-1, with D perhaps matching TRBD1 (5 bases). The CDR3 spans 14 residues. Germline values: CDR1 SGHRS, CDR2 YFSETQ. Between the trimmed V and J ends, which lost 6 bases and 1 base, there was a span of 13 bases. The CDR3 loop reads CASTQGPPNTEAFF. The CDR3 DNA reads TGCGCCAGCACGCAGGGACCCCCGAACACTGAAGCTTTCTTT.

This clonotype was detected many times. CDR3 DNA: TGTGCCATCAGTGACCCTAGGGGGACCCAGTACTTC. This encodes CAISDPRGTQYF. The chain is built from TRBV10-3 and TRBJ2-5; tentative D call: TRBD1 (5 bases). V lost 3 bases, J lost 7 bases, and 9 bases lay in between. CDR1 and CDR2 (germline): ENHRY, SYGVKD. This CDR3 comprises 12 residues.